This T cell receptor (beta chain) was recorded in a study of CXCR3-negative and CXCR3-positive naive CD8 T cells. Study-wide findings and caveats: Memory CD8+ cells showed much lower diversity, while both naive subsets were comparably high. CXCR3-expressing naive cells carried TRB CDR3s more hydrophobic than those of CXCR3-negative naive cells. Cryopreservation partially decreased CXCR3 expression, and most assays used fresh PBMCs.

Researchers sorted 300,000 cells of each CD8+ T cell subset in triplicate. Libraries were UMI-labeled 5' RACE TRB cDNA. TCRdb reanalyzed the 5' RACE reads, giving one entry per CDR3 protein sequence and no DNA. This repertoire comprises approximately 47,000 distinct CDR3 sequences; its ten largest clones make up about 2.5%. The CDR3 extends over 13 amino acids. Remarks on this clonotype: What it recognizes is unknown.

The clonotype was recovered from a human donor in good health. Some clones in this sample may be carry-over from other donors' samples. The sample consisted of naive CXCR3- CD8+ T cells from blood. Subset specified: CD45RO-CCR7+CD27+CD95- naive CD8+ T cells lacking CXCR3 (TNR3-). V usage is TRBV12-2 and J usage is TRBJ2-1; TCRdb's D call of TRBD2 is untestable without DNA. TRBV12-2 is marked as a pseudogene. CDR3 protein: CAQKAGGRHEQFF.